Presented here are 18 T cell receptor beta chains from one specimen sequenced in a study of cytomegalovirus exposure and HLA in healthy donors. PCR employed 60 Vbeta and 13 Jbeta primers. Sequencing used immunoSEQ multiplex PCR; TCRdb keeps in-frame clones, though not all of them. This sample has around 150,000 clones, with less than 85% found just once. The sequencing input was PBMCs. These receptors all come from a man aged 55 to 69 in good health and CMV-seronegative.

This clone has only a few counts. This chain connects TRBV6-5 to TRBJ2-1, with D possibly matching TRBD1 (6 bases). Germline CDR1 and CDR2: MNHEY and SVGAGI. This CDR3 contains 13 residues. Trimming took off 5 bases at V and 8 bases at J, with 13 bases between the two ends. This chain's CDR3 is CASSRRTEDEQFF. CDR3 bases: TGTGCCAGCAGTCGGCGGACAGAGGATGAGCAGTTCTTC.

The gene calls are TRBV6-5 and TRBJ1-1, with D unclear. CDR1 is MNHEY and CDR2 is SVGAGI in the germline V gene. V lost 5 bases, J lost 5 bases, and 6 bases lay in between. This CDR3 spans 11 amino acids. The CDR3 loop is CASSRGTEAFF. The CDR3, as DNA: TGTGCCAGCAGTCGAGGGACTGAAGCTTTCTTT.

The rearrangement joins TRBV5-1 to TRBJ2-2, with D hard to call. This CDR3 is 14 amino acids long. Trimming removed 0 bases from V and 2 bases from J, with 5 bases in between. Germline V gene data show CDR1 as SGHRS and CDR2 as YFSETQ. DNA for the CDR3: TGCGCCAGCAGCTTGGTCCTAAACACCGGGGAGCTGTTTTTT. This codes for CASSLVLNTGELFF.

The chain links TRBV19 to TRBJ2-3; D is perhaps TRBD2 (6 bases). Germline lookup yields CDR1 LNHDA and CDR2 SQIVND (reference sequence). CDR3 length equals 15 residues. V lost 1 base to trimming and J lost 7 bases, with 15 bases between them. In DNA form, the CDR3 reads TGTGCCAGTAGTATAGCCCGCCTCAGCGGGCATACGCAGTATTTT. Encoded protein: CASSIARLSGHTQYF.

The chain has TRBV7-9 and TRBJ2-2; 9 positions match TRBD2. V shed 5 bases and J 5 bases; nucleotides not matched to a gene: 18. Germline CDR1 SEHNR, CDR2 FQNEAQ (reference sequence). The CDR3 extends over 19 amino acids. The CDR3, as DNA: TGTGCCAGCAGCCACAGGACCGCGGGGGGGCTATGGAAAACCGGGGAGCTGTTTTTT. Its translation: CASSHRTAGGLWKTGELFF.

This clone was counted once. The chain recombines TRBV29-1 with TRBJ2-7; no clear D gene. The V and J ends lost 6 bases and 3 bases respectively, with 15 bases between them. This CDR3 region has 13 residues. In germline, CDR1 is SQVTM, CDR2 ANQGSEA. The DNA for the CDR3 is TGCAGCGTAACGACGGAAACAGACTACGAGCAGTACTTC. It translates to CSVTTETDYEQYF.

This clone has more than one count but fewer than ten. CDR3 sequence: CATSRDIGQPQHF. In DNA form, the CDR3 reads TGTGCCACCAGCAGAGATATCGGTCAGCCCCAGCATTTT. The genes are TRBV15 and TRBJ1-5; unclear D gene. The CDR3 is made up of 13 amino acids. V was pared by 0 bases and J by 6 bases, with 6 bases between. Germline V gene sequence: CDR1 LNHNV, CDR2 YYDKDF (reference sequence).

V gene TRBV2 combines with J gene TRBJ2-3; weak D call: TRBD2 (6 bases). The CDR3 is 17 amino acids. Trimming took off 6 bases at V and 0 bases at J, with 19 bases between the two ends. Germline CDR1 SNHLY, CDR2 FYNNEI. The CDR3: CASRAGLSPTSTDTQYF. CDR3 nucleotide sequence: TGTGCCAGCAGGGCGGGACTCAGCCCCACTAGCACAGATACGCAGTATTTT.

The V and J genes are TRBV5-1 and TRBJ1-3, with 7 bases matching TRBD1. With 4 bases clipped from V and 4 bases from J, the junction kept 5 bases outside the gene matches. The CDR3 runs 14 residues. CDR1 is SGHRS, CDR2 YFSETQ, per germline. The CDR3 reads CASSQTGSGNTIYF. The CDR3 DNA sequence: TGCGCCAGCAGCCAGACAGGGTCGGGAAACACCATATATTTT.

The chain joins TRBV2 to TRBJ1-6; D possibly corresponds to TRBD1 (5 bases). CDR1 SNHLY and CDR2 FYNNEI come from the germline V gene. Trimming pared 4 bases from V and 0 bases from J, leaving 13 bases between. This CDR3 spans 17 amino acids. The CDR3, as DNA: TGTGCCAGCAGTGTTCGACAGCCGAGCTCCTATAATTCACCCCTCCACTTT. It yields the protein CASSVRQPSSYNSPLHF.

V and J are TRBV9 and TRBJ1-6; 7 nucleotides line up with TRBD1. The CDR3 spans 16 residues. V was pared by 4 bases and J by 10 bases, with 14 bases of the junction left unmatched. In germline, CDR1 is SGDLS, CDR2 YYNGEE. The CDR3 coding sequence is TGTGCCAGCAGCATTTGGGACAGCCGCTACTGGTCACCCCTCCACTTT. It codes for CASSIWDSRYWSPLHF.

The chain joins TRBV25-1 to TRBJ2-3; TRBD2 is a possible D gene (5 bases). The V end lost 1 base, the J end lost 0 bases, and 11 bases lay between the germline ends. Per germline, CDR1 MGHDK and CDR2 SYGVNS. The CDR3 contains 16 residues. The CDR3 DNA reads TGTGCCAGCAGTGAATCGGGATTGTCTAGCACAGATACGCAGTATTTT. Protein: CASSESGLSSTDTQYF.

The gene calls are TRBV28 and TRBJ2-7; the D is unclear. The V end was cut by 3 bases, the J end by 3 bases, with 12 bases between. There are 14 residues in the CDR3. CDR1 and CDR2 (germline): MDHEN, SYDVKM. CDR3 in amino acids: CASSFSTSGYEQYF. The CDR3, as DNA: TGTGCCAGCAGTTTTTCGACCTCAGGCTACGAGCAGTACTTC. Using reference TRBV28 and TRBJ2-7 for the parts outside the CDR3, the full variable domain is DVKVTQSSRYLVKRTGEKVFLECVQDMDHENMFWYRQDPGLGLRLIYFSYDVKMKEKGDIPEGYSVSREKKERFSLILESASTNQTSMYLCASSFSTSGYEQYFGPGTRLTVT.

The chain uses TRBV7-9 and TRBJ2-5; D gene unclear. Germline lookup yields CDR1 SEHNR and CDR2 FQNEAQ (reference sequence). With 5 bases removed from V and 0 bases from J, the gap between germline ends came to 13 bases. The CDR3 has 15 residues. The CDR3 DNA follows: TGTGCCAGCAGCGCTACACAGCTGTACCAAGAGACCCAGTACTTC. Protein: CASSATQLYQETQYF.

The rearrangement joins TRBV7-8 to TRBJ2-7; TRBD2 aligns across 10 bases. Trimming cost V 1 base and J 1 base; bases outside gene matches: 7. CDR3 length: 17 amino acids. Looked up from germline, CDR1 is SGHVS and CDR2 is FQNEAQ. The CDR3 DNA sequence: TGTGCCAGCAGCTTAGTAGCGGGAGGCCTCTCTTCCTACGAGCAGTACTTC. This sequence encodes CASSLVAGGLSSYEQYF.

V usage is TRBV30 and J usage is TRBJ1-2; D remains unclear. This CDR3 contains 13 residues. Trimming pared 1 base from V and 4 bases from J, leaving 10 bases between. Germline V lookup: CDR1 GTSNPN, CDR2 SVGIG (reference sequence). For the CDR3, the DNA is TGTGCCTGGAGTGGTACCAGTCTCTATGGCTACACCTTC. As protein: CAWSGTSLYGYTF.

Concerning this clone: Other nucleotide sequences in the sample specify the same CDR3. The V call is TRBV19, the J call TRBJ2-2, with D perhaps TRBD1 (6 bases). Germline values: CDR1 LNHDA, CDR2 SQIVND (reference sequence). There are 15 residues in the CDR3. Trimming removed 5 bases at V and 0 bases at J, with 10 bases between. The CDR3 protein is CASSSRTANTGELFF. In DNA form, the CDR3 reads TGTGCCAGTAGTTCAAGGACAGCGAACACCGGGGAGCTGTTTTTT. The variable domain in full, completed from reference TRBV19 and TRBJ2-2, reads DGGITQSPKYLFRKEGQNVTLSCEQNLNHDAMYWYRQDPGQGLRLIYYSQIVNDFQKGDIAEGYSVSREKKESFPLTVTSAQKNPTAFYLCASSSRTANTGELFFGEGSRLTVL.

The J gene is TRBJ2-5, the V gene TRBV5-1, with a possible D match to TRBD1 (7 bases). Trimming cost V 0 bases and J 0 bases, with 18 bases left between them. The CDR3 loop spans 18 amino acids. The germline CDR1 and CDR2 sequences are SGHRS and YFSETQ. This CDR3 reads CASSLALGAGGYQETQYF. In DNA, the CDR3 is TGCGCCAGCAGCTTGGCTTTAGGGGCAGGGGGGTACCAAGAGACCCAGTACTTC.